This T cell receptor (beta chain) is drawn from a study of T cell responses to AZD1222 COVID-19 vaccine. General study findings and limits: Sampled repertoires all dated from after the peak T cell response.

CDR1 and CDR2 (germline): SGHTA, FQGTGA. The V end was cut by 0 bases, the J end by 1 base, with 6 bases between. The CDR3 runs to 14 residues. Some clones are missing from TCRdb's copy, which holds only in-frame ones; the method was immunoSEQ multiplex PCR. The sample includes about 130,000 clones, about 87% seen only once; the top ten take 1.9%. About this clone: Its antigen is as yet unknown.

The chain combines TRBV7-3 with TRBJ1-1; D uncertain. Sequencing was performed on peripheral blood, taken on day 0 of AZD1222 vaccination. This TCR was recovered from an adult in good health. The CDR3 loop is CASSLTEENTEAFF. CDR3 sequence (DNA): TGTGCCAGCAGCTTAACGGAGGAGAACACTGAAGCTTTCTTT.